The 2 T cell receptor beta chains in this list originate from one sample, sequenced in a study of response to subunit inactivated influenza vaccine. TCRdb re-derived calls from the RT-PCR reads in MiXCR, one entry per CDR3 protein. Among 500,000 or so distinct CDR3 sequences, more than 15% were seen once, and the ten largest hold over 2.5%. This specimen consisted of CD4+ T cells sorted from PBMCs, obtained about 23 months after vaccination. Source of these receptors: a man aged 50 to 69 who received an inactivated influenza vaccine.

The chain recombines TRBV6-2 or TRBV6-3 with TRBJ2-3; the D gene could be TRBD1 or TRBD2 (5 bases each). This CDR3 comprises 13 residues. CDR1 and CDR2 from the germline V gene are MNHEY and SVGEGT. V lost 7 bases to trimming and J lost 0 bases, with 8 bases between them. DNA for the CDR3: TGTGCCAGCAACCGGGACAGCACAGATACGCAGTATTTT. It codes for CASNRDSTDTQYF.

The CDR3 nucleotides are TGTGCCAGCAGCCAGCGGGGGGACACAGATACGCAGTATTTT. Its protein is CASSQRGDTDTQYF. V usage is TRBV4-2 and J usage is TRBJ2-3; TRBD2 aligns across 8 bases. Losses at the gene ends were 3 bases for V and 2 bases for J; bases not matched to a gene: 1. The CDR3 is 14 residues long. From germline, CDR1 is LGHNA and CDR2 YNFKEQ.